Following are 23 T cell receptor beta chains from one sample sequenced in a study of cytomegalovirus exposure and HLA in healthy donors. In the PCR, 60 Vbeta and 13 Jbeta primers were used. Sequencing used immunoSEQ multiplex PCR; TCRdb keeps in-frame clones, though not all of them. In the table there are 220,000 or so clones, roughly 75% of which are singletons. Source material: PBMCs. These receptors were obtained from a woman aged 30 to 39 in good health and CMV-seronegative.

The chain has TRBV6-6 and TRBJ2-7; tentatively, D is TRBD2 (6 bases). Trimming removed 7 bases from V and 0 bases from J, with 13 bases in between. The germline V gene has CDR1 MNHNY and CDR2 SVGAGI (reference sequence). This CDR3 is 14 amino acids long. CDR3 DNA: TGTGCCAGCAAGGTAGGGCGGGGCTCCTACGAGCAGTACTTC. This codes for CASKVGRGSYEQYF.

The CDR3 spells CASSYPWEAEAFF. The DNA for the CDR3 is TGTGCCAGTAGTTACCCCTGGGAGGCAGAAGCTTTCTTT. The J gene is TRBJ1-1, the V gene TRBV19, with D hard to call. Trimming removed 5 bases at V and 8 bases at J, with 15 bases between. CDR1 is LNHDA, CDR2 SQIVND, per germline (reference sequence). The CDR3 runs to 13 residues.

The CDR3 region is CASSPLADYVTEAFF. For the CDR3, the DNA is TGTGCCAGCAGCCCCCTAGCGGACTATGTTACTGAAGCTTTCTTT. The gene calls are TRBV9 and TRBJ1-1; D unclear. Between the trimmed V and J ends, which lost 4 bases and 5 bases, there was a span of 18 bases. The germline CDR1 and CDR2 sequences are SGDLS and YYNGEE. CDR3 length: 15 residues.

The chain carries TRBV29-1 and TRBJ1-2, with D possibly matching TRBD1 (5 bases). The CDR3 is made up of 13 amino acids. The germline V gene has CDR1 SQVTM and CDR2 ANQGSEA. Between the trimmed V and J ends, which lost 4 bases and 2 bases, there was a span of 11 bases. This CDR3 is CSVVLRQNYGYTF. Here the CDR3 DNA reads TGCAGCGTTGTTCTGAGACAGAACTATGGCTACACCTTC.

V is TRBV6-5 and J is TRBJ2-2, with TRBD2 matching over 10 bases. This CDR3 has 15 amino acids. Germline CDR1 is MNHEY and CDR2 is SVGAGI. V trimming: 6 bases; J trimming: 1 base; junction bases outside the gene matches: 2. The CDR3 DNA reads as TGTGCCAGCAGGATAGCGGGAGGGAACACCGGGGAGCTGTTTTTT. It codes for CASRIAGGNTGELFF.

This chain joins TRBV15 and TRBJ2-5; 9 nucleotides agree with TRBD2. CDR3 length: 21 residues. The germline gives CDR1 LNHNV, CDR2 YYDKDF (reference sequence). Trimming took 1 base from V and 1 from J; bases not matched to a gene: 19. The CDR3 sequence is CATSRVHPWASGETLQETQYF. The CDR3, as DNA: TGTGCCACCAGCAGAGTCCATCCATGGGCTAGCGGGGAGACCCTCCAAGAGACCCAGTACTTC.

The rearrangement links TRBV7-9 to TRBJ1-5, with D hard to call. Per germline, CDR1 SEHNR and CDR2 FQNEAQ (reference sequence). CDR3 size: 12 residues. Trimming took off 5 bases at V and 6 bases at J, with 8 bases between the two ends. CDR3 region: CASSPPGQPQHF. CDR3 sequence (DNA): TGTGCCAGCAGCCCCCCAGGTCAGCCCCAGCATTTT.

The chain links TRBV2 to TRBJ2-2, with 8 positions matching TRBD2. CDR1 and CDR2 from the germline V gene are SNHLY and FYNNEI. There are 13 residues in the CDR3. Trimming took 6 bases from V and 6 from J; bases not matched to a gene: 3. CDR3 loop: CASRATSAGELFF. DNA for the CDR3: TGTGCCAGCAGGGCGACTAGCGCCGGGGAGCTGTTTTTT. Filled out from reference TRBV2 and TRBJ2-2, the complete variable domain reads EPEVTQTPSHQVTQMGQEVILRCVPISNHLYFYWYRQILGQKVEFLVSFYNNEISEKSEIFDDQFSVERPDGSNFTLKIRSTKLEDSAMYFCASRATSAGELFFGEGSRLTVL.

The chain employs TRBV27 and TRBJ2-1, with a possible D match to TRBD2 (6 bases). Per the germline V gene, CDR1 is MNHEY and CDR2 is SMNVEV (reference sequence). The CDR3 runs to 13 residues. V was cut by 7 bases and J by 6 bases, with 13 bases left in between. CDR3 amino acids: CASTPTRSNEQFF. The CDR3 region has the DNA TGTGCCAGCACCCCGACTAGATCCAATGAGCAGTTCTTC.

The chain links TRBV6-6 to TRBJ2-7; TRBD2 aligns across 11 bases. With V trimmed by 2 bases and J by 3 bases, 3 bases remained unmatched. CDR3 length: 15 amino acids. Germline CDR1 and CDR2: MNHNY and SVGAGI (reference sequence). CDR3 protein: CASSYGLAGGYEQYF. The CDR3 DNA follows: TGTGCCAGCAGTTACGGGCTAGCGGGGGGCTACGAGCAGTACTTC.

The genes are TRBV6-5 and TRBJ2-3; 9 bases are a match to TRBD1. The CDR3 has 15 residues. Germline V gene data show CDR1 as MNHEY and CDR2 as SVGAGI. The trim removed 5 bases at V and 2 bases at J, leaving 5 bases unmatched. The CDR3 sequence: CASSAWTGVTDTQYF. The DNA for the CDR3 is TGTGCCAGCAGTGCTTGGACAGGGGTCACAGATACGCAGTATTTT.

The CDR3 nucleotides read TGCAGCGTTGAAGTTGGCGAGCAGTTCTTC. This gives the protein CSVEVGEQFF. The chain joins TRBV29-1 to TRBJ2-1; D call uncertain. The germline gives CDR1 SQVTM, CDR2 ANQGSEA. The CDR3 extends over 10 amino acids. Trimming shortened V by 1 base and J by 10 bases, and 5 bases separated the two germline ends.

The gene calls are TRBV7-9 and TRBJ2-7, with no clear D. V dropped 3 bases and J dropped 4 bases, with 7 bases sitting between them. The CDR3 is made up of 12 amino acids. Germline V lookup: CDR1 SEHNR, CDR2 FQNEAQ (reference sequence). The CDR3 region has the DNA TGTGCCAGCAGCTTTATTCCTTACGAGCAGTACTTC. This codes for CASSFIPYEQYF.

This chain joins TRBV2 and TRBJ1-4, with a weak D call TRBD1 (6 bases). Trimming left V 4 bases short and J 4 bases short, with 10 bases between. The CDR3 runs 14 residues. Germline V gene lookup returns CDR1 SNHLY and CDR2 FYNNEI. The CDR3 coding sequence is TGTGCCAGCAGTGGGACAGCCTATAATGAAAAACTGTTTTTT. Translated, it gives CASSGTAYNEKLFF.

This clone has only one observation. The rearrangement links TRBV27 to TRBJ2-1, with TRBD2 matching over 8 bases. With V trimmed by 3 bases and J by 6 bases, 7 bases remained unmatched. The CDR3 totals 15 residues. Germline V gene lookup returns CDR1 MNHEY and CDR2 SMNVEV (reference sequence). The CDR3 region has the DNA TGTGCCAGCAGTTTCGGGTGGGCGGGGGGCAATGAGCAGTTCTTC. This sequence encodes CASSFGWAGGNEQFF.

V is TRBV11-2 and J is TRBJ2-5; D possibly corresponds to TRBD1 (6 bases). The CDR3 is 16 amino acids. Trimming removed 5 bases at V and 1 base at J, with 17 bases between. CDR1 is SGHAT, CDR2 FQNNGV, per germline. CDR3 residues: CASSLLGAPTQETQYF. The CDR3 DNA reads TGTGCCAGCAGCCTCTTGGGGGCACCCACCCAAGAGACCCAGTACTTC.

The chain has TRBV5-4 and TRBJ2-5; 9 bases agree with TRBD2. The CDR3 is 15 amino acids. Germline CDR1 SGHNT, CDR2 YYREEE (reference sequence). V shed 4 bases and J 2 bases; nucleotides not matched to a gene: 6. The CDR3 reads CASSSSGSGQETQYF. For the CDR3, the DNA is TGTGCCAGCAGCAGTAGCGGGAGCGGGCAAGAGACCCAGTACTTC.

The J gene is TRBJ2-2, the V gene TRBV5-1; no clear D. Looked up from germline, CDR1 is SGHRS and CDR2 is YFSETQ. This CDR3 is built from 15 residues. V dropped 0 bases and J dropped 4 bases, with 10 bases sitting between them. CDR3 sequence (DNA): TGCGCCAGCAGCTTGGCCTCGTCCCCCACCGGGGAGCTGTTTTTT. It codes for CASSLASSPTGELFF.

This chain connects TRBV14 to TRBJ1-2; 9 bases are a match to TRBD1. The CDR3 consists of 17 residues. The germline gives CDR1 SGHDN, CDR2 FVKESK. The V gene end was trimmed by 4 bases and the J gene end by 6 bases; junction bases not matched to a gene: 15. In nucleotides, the CDR3 is TGTGCCAGCAGCCTACTACCGGGACAGGGAGCCTCGAATGGCTACACCTTC. This codes for CASSLLPGQGASNGYTF.

The J gene is TRBJ2-7, the V gene TRBV6-5; TRBD2 matches 10 bases. The J segment lost 1 base and the V segment lost 8 bases, leaving 5 bases of the junction unmatched. The CDR3 extends over 14 amino acids. The V gene's germline CDR1 is MNHEY and CDR2 SVGAGI. CDR3 loop: CASHRTSGSYEQYF. CDR3 bases: TGTGCCAGCCACAGGACTAGCGGTTCCTACGAGCAGTACTTC.

This clone has a handful of counts. The genes are TRBV4-2 and TRBJ1-5; the D gene is possibly TRBD1 (6 bases). The germline V gene has CDR1 LGHNA and CDR2 YNFKEQ. The CDR3 consists of 15 residues. The V gene lost 0 bases and the J gene lost 11 bases, with 17 bases spanning the gap. CDR3 DNA: TGTGCCAGCAGCCAAGAACCATGGGGGCTGGAGGCCCAGCATTTT. Translation gives CASSQEPWGLEAQHF.

This clone was counted between two and nine times. This chain uses TRBV7-9 with TRBJ1-2; 8 nucleotides align to TRBD1. In germline, CDR1 is SEHNR, CDR2 FQNEAQ (reference sequence). The CDR3 loop spans 14 amino acids. J lost 6 bases, V lost 2 bases, and 5 bases had no gene match. DNA of the CDR3: TGTGCCAGCAGCTTAACGACAGGGGTGGATGGCTACACCTTC. Encoded protein: CASSLTTGVDGYTF.

The J gene is TRBJ1-1, the V gene TRBV5-5; D might be TRBD1 (5 bases). Trimming took 0 bases from V and 5 from J, leaving 17 bases between them. CDR3 size: 16 residues. Germline values: CDR1 SGHKS, CDR2 YYEKEE (reference sequence). The DNA of the CDR3 is TGTGCCAGCAGCTTGGGCCCGCAGGGCGGGGGGACTGAAGCTTTCTTT. Encoded protein: CASSLGPQGGGTEAFF. The variable domain in full, with the rest retrieved from reference TRBV5-5 and TRBJ1-1, is DAGVTQSPTHLIKTRGQQVTLRCSPISGHKSVSWYQQVLGQGPQFIFQYYEKEERGRGNFPDRFSARQFPNYSSELNVNALLLGDSALYLCASSLGPQGGGTEAFFGQGTRLTVV.